The clone carrying this T cell receptor beta chain came up once. Its antigen is undetermined. The entry originates in a study of OX40 agonist ivuxolimab in advanced cancers. Study information: Given to patients was ivuxolimab, an agonistic anti-OX40 (CD134) antibody. Participants could have had prior anti-PD-1, anti-PD-L1 or anti-CTLA-4 therapy, and roughly 39% had some. Partial responses were observed in three patients, of whom one had hepatocellular carcinoma and two had cutaneous melanoma.

Germline lookup yields CDR1 PRHDT and CDR2 FYEKMQ (reference sequence). V lost 5 bases to trimming and J lost 4 bases; unmatched junction nucleotides: 5. CDR3 length equals 14 residues. Overall study results and limits: Antigen specificity was not determined for the expanded peripheral T cells.

Sequencing used immunoSEQ multiplex PCR; TCRdb keeps in-frame clones, though not all of them. The sample lists around 82,000 clones; around nine tenths were seen once. J is TRBJ1-2 and V is TRBV13; TRBD1 matches at 9 bases. This clonotype was obtained from an adult with an advanced solid tumor such as melanoma, head and neck, liver or kidney cancer. Sequencing was performed on CD4+ or CD8+ T cells sorted from blood, taken in a trial of the OX40 agonist ivuxolimab. CDR3 amino acids: CASSPGQGSYGYTF. Written as DNA, the CDR3 is TGTGCCAGCAGCCCGGGACAGGGATCCTATGGCTACACCTTC.